The source of this TCR beta chain is a study of cytomegalovirus exposure and HLA in healthy donors. Study overall: Some 85 million unique TCRs from HLA-typed donors were held in an early data release. Study-wide findings and caveats: Later analysis identified several of the most significant clusters that appeared linked to common viral pathogens. The study recorded about 160 TCR beta chains that were cytomegalovirus-associated. Most TCR sequences showed up rarely, but some public TCRs showed up in many donors.

Both 60 Vbeta primers and 13 Jbeta primers went into the PCR. Here immunoSEQ multiplex PCR was the method, and the copy in TCRdb shows in-frame clones only, minus some. The table includes tens of thousands of clones, over 70% detected once. Concerning this clone itself: Its antigen remains unidentified.

The CDR3 totals 13 residues. CDR1 is SEHNR, CDR2 FQNEAQ, per germline (reference sequence). Trimming left V 5 bases short and J 7 bases short, with 12 bases between. The origin of this receptor is a man in his forties in good health and CMV-seronegative. The sample was PBMCs. The gene calls are TRBV7-9 and TRBJ2-1; D possibly corresponds to TRBD2 (5 bases). CDR3 sequence (DNA): TGTGCCAGCAGCCTAGGACTTCTAAATGAGCAGTTCTTC. Translation: CASSLGLLNEQFF.